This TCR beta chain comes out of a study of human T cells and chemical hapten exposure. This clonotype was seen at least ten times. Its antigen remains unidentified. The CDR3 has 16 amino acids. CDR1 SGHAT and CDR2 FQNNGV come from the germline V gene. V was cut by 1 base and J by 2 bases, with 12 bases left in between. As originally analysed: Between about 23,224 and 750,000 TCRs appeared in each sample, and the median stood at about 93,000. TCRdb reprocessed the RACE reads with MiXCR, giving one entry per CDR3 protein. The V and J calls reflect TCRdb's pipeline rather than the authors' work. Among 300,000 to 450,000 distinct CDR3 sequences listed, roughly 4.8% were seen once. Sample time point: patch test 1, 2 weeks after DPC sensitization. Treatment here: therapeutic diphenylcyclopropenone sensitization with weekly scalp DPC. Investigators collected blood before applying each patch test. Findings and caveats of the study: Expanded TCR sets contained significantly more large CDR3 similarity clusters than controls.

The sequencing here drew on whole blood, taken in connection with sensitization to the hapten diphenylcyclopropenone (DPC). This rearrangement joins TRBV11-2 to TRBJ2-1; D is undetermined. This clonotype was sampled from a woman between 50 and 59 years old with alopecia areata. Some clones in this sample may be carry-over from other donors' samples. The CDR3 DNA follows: TGTGCCAGCAGCTTAGTGCCCCGTAATCCCTACAATGAGCAGTTCTTC. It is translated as CASSLVPRNPYNEQFF.